The entry below gives a single T cell receptor beta chain sequence along with its context. Its matching antigen is unknown. TCRbeta libraries were built with three rounds of nested PCR, modified from ARM-PCR. TCRdb re-called the multiplex PCR reads through MiXCR, storing one row per CDR3 protein. Of approximately 100,000 distinct CDR3 sequences listed, roughly two thirds were seen once; the top ten hold roughly 19%. CDR3 size: 13 residues. The V end was cut by 10 bases, the J end by 2 bases, with 14 bases between. Germline V gene lookup returns CDR1 MDHEN and CDR2 SYDVKM. The data derive from a study of tumor and adjacent non-tumor tissue in lung cancer. Study in general: Histology: about a dozen adenocarcinoma, a couple of squamous cell carcinoma, 1 small cell lung cancer. The patients, 10 to 11 men and 5 women, were about 31 to 80 with stage I to III disease. On average, productive TCRbeta reads reached roughly 3.9 million per sample.

Regarding the study as a whole: Compared with tumor, normal lung showed significantly lower TCR diversity.

RNA was extracted from bulk tissue without any cell sorting. This non-tumor lung sample came from over 3 cm beyond the tumor edge. V gene TRBV28 combines with J gene TRBJ1-2; D is unresolved. The source of this sequence is a man in his 60s with non-small cell lung cancer. Material: distant non-tumor lung tissue. The CDR3 reads CAIAPTGNYGYTF. CDR3 nucleotides: TGTGCCATAGCACCTACGGGAAACTATGGCTACACCTTC.